This is a list of T cell receptor beta chains from one sample in a study of T cell responses to AZD1222 COVID-19 vaccine. Method: immunoSEQ multiplex PCR; TCRdb's copy keeps in-frame clones and lacks some. Among fewer than 90,000 clones listed, roughly 86% were seen once. This specimen was peripheral blood, taken 28 days after the second AZD1222 dose. The source of these receptors is an adult who received the AZD1222 COVID-19 vaccine. Each CDR3 is given with its conserved first and last residue. D genes are given only for firm matches. The size entry is marked missing in some rows and otherwise reads once, few, many or a size class.

>TRBV15|TRBJ2-5|NA|TRBD1
TGTGCCACCAGCAGAGATGACAGGGTCGAGACCCAGTACTTC
CATSRDDRVETQYF
>TRBV10-3|TRBJ2-1|NA|NA
TGTGCCATCAGTGAGGGACAGAGGAGTTACAATGAGCAGTTCTTC
CAISEGQRSYNEQFF
>TRBV6-6|TRBJ1-2|NA|NA
TGTGCCAGCACCAGACCGGACAGTCGTAAAAAAGGCTACACCTTC
CASTRPDSRKKGYTF
>TRBV29-1|TRBJ2-3|NA|TRBD2
TGCAGCGTTGCAGCGCCTGCGGGGGCAGATACGCAGTATTTT
CSVAAPAGADTQYF
>TRBV6-1|TRBJ1-6|NA|TRBD1
TGTGCCAGCAGTGTCTCAGGGGGCGCGTCGTATAATTCACCCCTCCACTTT
CASSVSGGASYNSPLHF
>TRBV18|TRBJ1-5|NA|NA
TGTGCCAGCTCACCACCGGTGAAGGGAGGAACCCTTAGCAATCAGCCCCAGCATTTT
CASSPPVKGGTLSNQPQHF
>TRBV11-3|TRBJ2-1|NA|TRBD2
TGTGCCAGCAGCCGGGGACTAGCGGGAGGCCATGAGCAGTTCTTC
CASSRGLAGGHEQFF
>TRBV19|TRBJ2-5|few|TRBD1
TGTGCCAGTAGTAAGGGACAGAGACAAGAGACCCAGTACTTC
CASSKGQRQETQYF
>TRBV5-1|TRBJ2-6|few|NA
TGCGCCAGCAGCTTGAGGGCTGGGGCCAACGTCCTGACTTTC
CASSLRAGANVLTF
>TRBV6-1|TRBJ2-5|few|NA
TGTGCCAGCAGTGAAGCCGTAGTCCAAGAGACCCAGTACTTC
CASSEAVVQETQYF
>TRBV18|TRBJ1-1|NA|NA
TGTGCCAGCTCACCGGCTAACACTGAAGCTTTCTTT
CASSPANTEAFF
>TRBV7-9|TRBJ2-3|NA|TRBD2
TGTGCCAGCAGCCCTCGGGGGGGCACAGATACGCAGTATTTT
CASSPRGGTDTQYF
>TRBV21-1|TRBJ2-5|NA|NA
TGTGCCAGCAGCTCAAAAAAAGGGGGGAGTCAAGAGACCCAGTACTTC
CASSSKKGGSQETQYF
>TRBV7-9|TRBJ2-7|NA|NA
TGTGCCAGCAGCGGTGGTGTCTCCGCCTACGAGCAGTACTTC
CASSGGVSAYEQYF
>TRBV27|TRBJ2-2|NA|NA
TGTGCCAGCAGTCCCTTCGCGGGCACCGGGGAGCTGTTTTTT
CASSPFAGTGELFF
>TRBV6-4|TRBJ2-2|many|TRBD2
TGTGCCAGCAGAGTAACCGGGACTAGCGGAACCGGGGAGCTGTTTTTT
CASRVTGTSGTGELFF
>TRBV5-4|TRBJ2-3|NA|TRBD2
TGTGCCAGCAGCCGAATCGGACTAGCGGGGAGCACAGATACGCAGTATTTT
CASSRIGLAGSTDTQYF
>TRBV4-2|TRBJ2-3|NA|TRBD1
TGTGCCAGCAGCCAAGGGGGACAGGGTACAGATACGCAGTATTTT
CASSQGGQGTDTQYF
>TRBV12-3/TRBV12-4|TRBJ1-5|once|NA
TGTGCCAGCAGTACCCTATATCAGCCCCAGCATTTT
CASSTLYQPQHF
>TRBV11-2|TRBJ1-1|NA|TRBD1
TGTGCCAGCAGCCAGAACAGGGGGAACACTGAAGCTTTCTTT
CASSQNRGNTEAFF
>TRBV27|TRBJ1-5|NA|TRBD1
TGTGCCAGCCAGAGGGGGCGAGAAGGACAGCCCCAGCATTTT
CASQRGREGQPQHF
>TRBV5-1|TRBJ2-2|NA|TRBD2
TGCGCCAGCAGCTACGCGGGAGTCCCCGGGGAGCTGTTTTTT
CASSYAGVPGELFF
>TRBV5-1|TRBJ2-3|NA|NA
TGCGCCAGCAGCTTGGTCCCAGCTAGCACAGATACGCAGTATTTT
CASSLVPASTDTQYF
>TRBV6-4|TRBJ2-2|NA|NA
TGTGCCAGCAGTGACGGCAGGTCGAACACCGGGGAGCTGTTTTTT
CASSDGRSNTGELFF
>TRBV19|TRBJ2-3|NA|TRBD2
TGTGCCAGTACCCGGCTTGGAGCGGGAGTGAGCACAGATACGCAGTATTTT
CASTRLGAGVSTDTQYF
>TRBV19|TRBJ1-1|NA|NA
TGTGCCAGTAGTATCGTCAGGGGCCTTAACACTGAAGCTTTCTTT
CASSIVRGLNTEAFF
>TRBV30|TRBJ2-1|NA|TRBD2
TGTGCCTGGAAGGGACTAGCGGGAGAGCAGTTCTTC
CAWKGLAGEQFF
>TRBV2|TRBJ1-2|NA|NA
TGTGCCAGCAGTGATCATGAGGAAACTGGCTACACCTTC
CASSDHEETGYTF
>TRBV28|TRBJ2-7|NA|NA
TGTGCCAGCAGTCCTAAGCTCTACGAGCAGTACTTC
CASSPKLYEQYF
>TRBV6-2/TRBV6-3|TRBJ2-2|NA|TRBD2
TGTGCCAGCAGTAGACTAGCGGGAGCCACCGGGGAGCTGTTTTTT
CASSRLAGATGELFF
>TRBV6-2/TRBV6-3|TRBJ2-1|NA|NA
TGTGCCAGCAGTTATGAAAGCTCCTACAATGAGCAGTTCTTC
CASSYESSYNEQFF
>TRBV7-9|TRBJ2-1|once|NA
TGTGCCAGCAGCTTAGTTGGCGGCCAGACCCCCTACAATGAGCAGTTCTTC
CASSLVGGQTPYNEQFF
>TRBV6-5|TRBJ1-6|NA|TRBD1
TGTGCCAGCTCCAGGGGGCCGGCGTATAATTCACCCCTCCACTTT
CASSRGPAYNSPLHF
>TRBV15|TRBJ1-4|NA|NA
TGTGCCACCAGCGTAGGAATCGGGGTAGATAGTGAAAAACTGTTTTTT
CATSVGIGVDSEKLFF
>TRBV29-1|TRBJ1-2|NA|TRBD1
TGCAGCGTTGGGGACAGGCACTATGGCTACACCTTC
CSVGDRHYGYTF
>TRBV7-6|TRBJ2-7|NA|NA
TGTGCCAGCAGCTCGATAGACCCGAGGACTTCCTACGAGCAGTACTTC
CASSSIDPRTSYEQYF
>TRBV4-3|TRBJ2-3|NA|NA
TGCGCCAGCAGCCAAGATAACGGCAGGGAAACAGATACGCAGTATTTT
CASSQDNGRETDTQYF
>TRBV29-1|TRBJ2-7|NA|NA
TGCAGCGTTGAGACAGGTCTAGGGAAGGAGCAGTACTTC
CSVETGLGKEQYF
>TRBV18|TRBJ1-5|NA|TRBD1
TGTGCCAGCTCACGACAGGGGAGCTACCAGCCCCAGCATTTT
CASSRQGSYQPQHF
>TRBV28|TRBJ1-1|NA|NA
TGTGCCAGCAGTTTAAGTGGGACAAGGACGGCTTTCTTT
CASSLSGTRTAFF
>TRBV10-3|TRBJ2-3|NA|TRBD1
TGTGCCATCAGCCCCCAGGGGGCCACAGATACGCAGTATTTT
CAISPQGATDTQYF
>TRBV4-1|TRBJ1-4|NA|NA
TGCGCCAGCAGCGCCGTCCGGGGGTGGGAAAAACTGTTTTTT
CASSAVRGWEKLFF